The 27 T cell receptor beta chains below come from one sample, sequenced in a study of blood T cells in healthy people across ages. The authors ran a second PCR of roughly 6 to 12 cycles using a sample-barcoded 5' primer and a J-beta primer mix. MiXCR, applied by TCRdb to the 5' RACE reads, yields one record per CDR3 protein. The sample holds around 650,000 distinct CDR3 sequences; around 38% are singletons and the top ten take about 32%. Sample: blood. The receptor source for this set is a man older than 75 in good health.

This chain links TRBV18 with TRBJ2-7; D not resolved. This CDR3 comprises 15 residues. V was pared by 2 bases and J by 0 bases, with 11 bases between. Germline V gene lookup returns CDR1 KGHSH and CDR2 LQKENI. CDR3 DNA sequence: TGTGCCAGCTCACCAGAACACTCCTTCTCCTACGAGCAGTACTTC. As protein: CASSPEHSFSYEQYF.

This clonotype was seen a handful of times. The rearrangement joins TRBV6-2 or TRBV6-3 to TRBJ1-5; D is ambiguous. With 4 bases removed from V and 1 base from J, the gap between germline ends came to 8 bases. This CDR3 is built from 14 residues. CDR1 and CDR2 from the germline V gene are MNHEY and SVGEGT. CDR3 sequence (DNA): TGTGCCAGCAGTTTCGACCGGAGCAATCAGCCCCAGCATTTT. Translating it yields CASSFDRSNQPQHF.

This clonotype was recorded only once. V usage is TRBV4-3 and J usage is TRBJ2-1; tentatively, D is TRBD2 (7 bases). Trimming stripped 1 base from V and 5 bases from J, with 12 bases between. Germline V gene sequence: CDR1 LGHNA, CDR2 YSLEER. The CDR3 spans 15 residues. The CDR3 spells CASSQGGGLNNEQFF. The CDR3 DNA is TGCGCCAGCAGCCAAGGAGGGGGACTAAACAATGAGCAGTTCTTC.

This clonotype was seen at least ten times. V is TRBV9 and J is TRBJ2-3; 9 nucleotides align to TRBD1. V trimming: 3 bases; J trimming: 8 bases; junction bases outside the gene matches: 7. Germline V gives CDR1 SGDLS, CDR2 YYNGEE. CDR3 length: 14 residues. For the CDR3, the DNA is TGTGCCAGCAGCGCCGGGACAGGGTCCCTTACGCAGTATTTT. Translated, it gives CASSAGTGSLTQYF.

This clonotype was picked up a small number of times. This sequence joins TRBV29-1 and TRBJ2-1, with TRBD2 matching 12 bases. This CDR3 spans 14 amino acids. Per the germline V gene, CDR1 is SQVTM and CDR2 is ANQGSEA. Trimming took 5 bases from V and 6 from J; bases not matched to a gene: 5. The CDR3: CSVLGTSGPNEQFF. CDR3 DNA sequence: TGCAGCGTTCTCGGGACTAGCGGGCCCAATGAGCAGTTCTTC.

This clonotype occurred a few times. The rearrangement links TRBV20-1 to TRBJ2-3; no clear D gene. Germline CDR1 DFQATT, CDR2 SNEGSKA (reference sequence). V was clipped by 7 bases and J by 4 bases, with 9 bases between them. CDR3 length: 11 amino acids. The CDR3 nucleotides read TGCAGTGTCAAGCTCGCAGATACGCAGTATTTT. Its translation is CSVKLADTQYF.

This clonotype appeared many times. The chain combines TRBV6-2 or TRBV6-3 with TRBJ2-4; D tentatively fits TRBD1 or TRBD2 (5 bases each). Trimming shortened V by 5 bases and J by 12 bases, and 11 bases separated the two germline ends. This CDR3 is built from 11 residues. The germline CDR1 and CDR2 sequences are MNHEY and SVGEGT. The CDR3 is CASSDRGGQYF. The CDR3 DNA reads TGTGCCAGCAGTGACCGTGGGGGTCAGTACTTC.

Concerning this clonotype: The junction shows a germline mismatch at one end, possibly a read error. The chain is built from TRBV6-5 and TRBJ1-5; the match to TRBD1 covers 7 bases. The CDR3 is made up of 16 amino acids. Germline V lookup: CDR1 MNHEY, CDR2 SVGAGI. This CDR3 is CASSYSTGAGKQPQHF. The CDR3 DNA reads TGTGCCAGCAGTTACTCCACAGGGGCAGGCAAGCAGCCCCAGCATTTT.

This clonotype occurred a few times. The CDR3 coding sequence is TGCGCCAGCAGCCAAGATTCGTTAGCGGGAGGGCCCGGGGAGCAGTTCTTC. It specifies CASSQDSLAGGPGEQFF. The chain uses TRBV4-3 and TRBJ2-1, with TRBD2 matching 11 bases. Losses at the gene ends were 0 bases for V and 10 bases for J; bases not matched to a gene: 11. The CDR3 runs 17 residues. CDR1 is LGHNA and CDR2 is YSLEER in the germline V gene.

This clonotype has just a few counts. The V gene is TRBV5-1, the J gene TRBJ2-3; TRBD1 is a possible D gene (5 bases). Trimming cost V 5 bases and J 5 bases, with 21 bases left between them. The CDR3 totals 16 residues. The germline V gene has CDR1 SGHRS and CDR2 YFSETQ. CDR3 amino acids: CASRDQGLSRGDTQYF. The CDR3 coding sequence is TGCGCCAGCAGGGACCAAGGGCTTTCAAGGGGAGATACGCAGTATTTT.

This rearrangement joins TRBV4-1 to TRBJ2-7, with D maybe TRBD1 (6 bases). CDR1 is MGHRA and CDR2 is YSYEKL in the germline V gene. The V gene lost 1 base and the J gene lost 6 bases, with 13 bases spanning the gap. This CDR3 has 14 amino acids. The CDR3 nucleotides read TGCGCCAGCAGCCAAGTCAAGACAGGTTTCGAGCAGTACTTC. Its protein product is CASSQVKTGFEQYF.

Ten or more counts support this clonotype. The CDR3 DNA sequence: TGTGCCAGCAGCAAGGGACAGGGGCCAGATACGCAGTATTTT. Its protein is CASSKGQGPDTQYF. V gene TRBV7-9 combines with J gene TRBJ2-3; 10 bases map to TRBD1. The trim removed 5 bases at V and 4 bases at J, leaving 3 bases unmatched. In germline, CDR1 is SEHNR, CDR2 FQNEAQ (reference sequence). This CDR3 region has 14 residues.

This clonotype was seen more than once but under ten times. The chain uses TRBV29-1 and TRBJ2-1, with unresolved D. The V and J ends lost 5 bases and 6 bases respectively, with 14 bases between them. The germline V gene encodes CDR1 SQVTM and CDR2 ANQGSEA. The CDR3 extends over 13 amino acids. The CDR3 loop reads CSVLEGRTNEQFF. The CDR3 DNA reads as TGCAGCGTTTTAGAAGGCCGGACCAATGAGCAGTTCTTC.

The genes are TRBV29-1 and TRBJ2-3, with D maybe TRBD1 (6 bases). V was shortened by 3 bases and J by 3 bases, with 7 bases between the two germline ends. This CDR3 contains 12 residues. Germline CDR1 reads SQVTM; CDR2 reads ANQGSEA. In DNA form, the CDR3 reads TGCAGCGTTGATCAGGGGACAGATACGCAGTATTTT. Protein product: CSVDQGTDTQYF.

The chain joins TRBV30 to TRBJ1-5; 10 bases line up with TRBD1. Trimming at V came to 0 bases and at J to 11 bases, leaving 13 bases not matched to a gene. The germline V gene encodes CDR1 GTSNPN and CDR2 SVGIG (reference sequence). This CDR3 region has 16 residues. For the CDR3, the DNA is TGTGCCTGGAGTGTAAAGTCCGGGACAGGGGCCACGGCCCAGCATTTT. Protein: CAWSVKSGTGATAQHF.

This clonotype came up a few times. The V gene is TRBV3-1, the J gene TRBJ1-1; 10 bases line up with TRBD1. Germline V gene data show CDR1 as LGHDT and CDR2 as YNNKEL (reference sequence). V shed 5 bases and J 3 bases; nucleotides not matched to a gene: 6. This CDR3 has 15 residues. CDR3 region: CASSFRDRGYTEAFF. CDR3 nucleotides: TGTGCCAGCAGCTTCCGGGACAGGGGTTACACTGAAGCTTTCTTT.

This clonotype was seen a few times. The J gene is TRBJ1-4, the V gene TRBV30, with D hard to call. Germline CDR1 is GTSNPN and CDR2 is SVGIG (reference sequence). The ends were cut back, 1 base at V and 8 bases at J, with 17 bases in the middle. The CDR3 is made up of 15 amino acids. Here the CDR3 DNA reads TGTGCCTGGAGTGCTGGGGAGGTTATGGAAGAAAAACTGTTTTTT. It codes for CAWSAGEVMEEKLFF. Variable domain in full (rest from reference TRBV30 and TRBJ1-4): SQTIHQWPATLVQPVGSPLSLECTVEGTSNPNLYWYRQAAGRGLQLLFYSVGIGQISSEVPQNLSASRPQDRQFILSSKKLLLSDSGFYLCAWSAGEVMEEKLFFGSGTQLSVL.

This clonotype was found many times. The chain joins TRBV4-3 to TRBJ2-7; 10 bases are a match to TRBD2. The ends lost 0 bases at V and 6 bases at J; junction bases unmatched: 11. From germline, CDR1 is LGHNA and CDR2 YSLEER. The CDR3 sequence is 17 residues long. CDR3 sequence reads: CASSQDLAELAGTEQYF. DNA for the CDR3: TGCGCCAGCAGCCAAGATCTGGCGGAACTAGCGGGAACCGAGCAGTACTTC.

This clonotype was counted a few times. The CDR3: CASSATGRLAGLETQYF. The CDR3 coding sequence is TGTGCCAGCAGCGCTACCGGGAGGCTAGCGGGTTTAGAGACCCAGTACTTC. The chain combines TRBV11-2 with TRBJ2-5, with 8 bases aligning to TRBD2. Germline V gene lookup returns CDR1 SGHAT and CDR2 FQNNGV. The V and J ends lost 5 bases and 4 bases, in that order; junction bases with no gene match: 15. This CDR3 contains 17 residues.

The chain employs TRBV20-1 and TRBJ2-1; 12 bases are shared with TRBD2. The CDR3 has 15 amino acids. CDR1 and CDR2 (germline): DFQATT, SNEGSKA (reference sequence). J lost 7 bases, V lost 5 bases, and 9 bases had no gene match. CDR3 sequence (DNA): TGCAGTGCTTCGCTAGCGGGAGGGGGAAGGAATGAGCAGTTCTTC. It codes for CSASLAGGGRNEQFF.

The V and J genes are TRBV6-5 and TRBJ2-5, with unresolved D. Looked up from germline, CDR1 is MNHEY and CDR2 is SVGAGI. V gave up 0 bases and J gave up 7 bases, with 6 bases separating them. There are 12 residues in the CDR3. CDR3 protein: CASSYSRGTQYF. CDR3 bases: TGTGCCAGCAGTTACTCTAGAGGGACCCAGTACTTC.

This clonotype appeared a few times. The chain recombines TRBV12-3 or TRBV12-4 with TRBJ1-5, with TRBD1 matching over 10 bases. Trimming took 6 bases from V and 6 from J; bases not matched to a gene: 8. The CDR3 is 15 residues long. As DNA, the CDR3 is TGTGCCAGCAGGAATGGACAGGGGGTTATTCAGCCCCAGCATTTT. This codes for CASRNGQGVIQPQHF.

This clonotype has more than one count but fewer than ten. Possible read error: a much larger clone is one base away. V and J are TRBV4-3 and TRBJ2-5; D remains unclear. CDR3 length: 12 residues. Germline V lookup: CDR1 LGHNA, CDR2 YSLEER. V lost 0 bases and J 11 bases, leaving 10 bases between the germline ends. The CDR3 loop reads CASSQDRQEQYF. DNA for the CDR3: TGCGCCAGCAGCCAAGATCGGCAAGAGCAGTACTTC.

Only a few counts were recorded for this clonotype. The genes are TRBV2 and TRBJ1-5, with 8 bases fitting TRBD1. Germline-derived CDR1 and CDR2 are SNHLY and FYNNEI. J gave up 3 bases and V 5 bases, and 6 bases lay outside the gene matches. The CDR3 contains 15 residues. Written as DNA, the CDR3 is TGTGCCAGCAGTCAGAGACAGGGGTTCAATCAGCCCCAGCATTTT. Its protein is CASSQRQGFNQPQHF.

CDR3 in DNA: TGTGCCAGCAGTAACAACCGACAGACAGATACGCAGTATTTT. Protein sequence: CASSNNRQTDTQYF. V and J are TRBV6-5 and TRBJ2-3; TRBD1 might be the D (5 bases). The CDR3 length is 14 residues. The V gene's germline CDR1 is MNHEY and CDR2 SVGAGI. V was shortened by 5 bases and J by 3 bases, with 12 bases between the two germline ends.

Worth noting for this clonotype: Germline is not matched at one junction end, which may reflect a read error. The chain recombines TRBV4-1 with TRBJ1-3, with D perhaps TRBD1 (5 bases). The CDR3 is made up of 16 amino acids. Germline lookup yields CDR1 MGHRA and CDR2 YSYEKL. In nucleotides, the CDR3 is TGCGCCAGCAGCCCTTCGGACACCCGCTCTGGAAACACCACATATTTT. The encoded protein is CASSPSDTRSGNTTYF.

The rearrangement joins TRBV27 to TRBJ2-5, with TRBD1 identical over 7 bases. There are 15 residues in the CDR3. Unmatched junction bases numbered 5, after V lost 0 bases and J lost 4 bases. Germline values: CDR1 MNHEY, CDR2 SMNVEV (reference sequence). This chain's CDR3 is CASSLSGQAGETQYF. CDR3 coding DNA: TGTGCCAGCAGTTTATCTGGACAGGCTGGAGAGACCCAGTACTTC.